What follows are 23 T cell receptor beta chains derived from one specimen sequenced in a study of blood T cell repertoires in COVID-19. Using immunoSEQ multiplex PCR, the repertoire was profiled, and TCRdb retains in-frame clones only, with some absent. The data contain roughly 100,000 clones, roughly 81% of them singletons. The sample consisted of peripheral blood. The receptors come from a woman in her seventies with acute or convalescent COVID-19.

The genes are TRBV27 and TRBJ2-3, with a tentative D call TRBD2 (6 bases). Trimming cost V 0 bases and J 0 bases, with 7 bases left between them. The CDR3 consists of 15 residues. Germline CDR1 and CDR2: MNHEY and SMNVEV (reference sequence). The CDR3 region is CASSLSAGSTDTQYF. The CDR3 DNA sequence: TGTGCCAGCAGTTTATCGGCGGGGAGCACAGATACGCAGTATTTT.

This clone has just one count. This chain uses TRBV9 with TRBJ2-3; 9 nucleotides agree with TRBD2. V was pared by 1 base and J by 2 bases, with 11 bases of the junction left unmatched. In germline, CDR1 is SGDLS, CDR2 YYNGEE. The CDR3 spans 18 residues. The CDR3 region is CASSVFPSGMVSTDTQYF. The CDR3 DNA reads TGTGCCAGCAGCGTATTCCCTAGCGGGATGGTTTCCACAGATACGCAGTATTTT.

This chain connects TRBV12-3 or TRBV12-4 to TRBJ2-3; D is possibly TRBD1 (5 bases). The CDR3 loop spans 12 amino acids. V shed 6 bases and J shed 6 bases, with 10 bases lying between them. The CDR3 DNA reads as TGTGCCAGCAGCACAGGCCCGGATACGCAGTATTTT. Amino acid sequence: CASSTGPDTQYF.

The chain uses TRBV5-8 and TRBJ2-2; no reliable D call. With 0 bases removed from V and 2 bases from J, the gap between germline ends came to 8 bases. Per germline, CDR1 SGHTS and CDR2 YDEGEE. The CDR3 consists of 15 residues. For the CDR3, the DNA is TGTGCCAGCAGCTTGGATCAGGTTAACACCGGGGAGCTGTTTTTT. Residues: CASSLDQVNTGELFF.

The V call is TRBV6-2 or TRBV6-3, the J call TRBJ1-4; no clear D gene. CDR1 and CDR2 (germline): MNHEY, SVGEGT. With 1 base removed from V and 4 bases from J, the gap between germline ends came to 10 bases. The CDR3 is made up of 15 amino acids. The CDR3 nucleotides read TGTGCCAGCAGTTACTTCGGCAGCGTTAATGAAAAACTGTTTTTT. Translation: CASSYFGSVNEKLFF.

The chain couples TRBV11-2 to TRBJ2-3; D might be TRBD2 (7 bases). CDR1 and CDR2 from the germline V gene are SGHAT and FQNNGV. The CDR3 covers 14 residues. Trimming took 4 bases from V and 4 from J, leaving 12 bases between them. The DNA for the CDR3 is TGTGCCAGCAGCTCGGGGGGCCGGGCAGATACGCAGTATTTT. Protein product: CASSSGGRADTQYF.

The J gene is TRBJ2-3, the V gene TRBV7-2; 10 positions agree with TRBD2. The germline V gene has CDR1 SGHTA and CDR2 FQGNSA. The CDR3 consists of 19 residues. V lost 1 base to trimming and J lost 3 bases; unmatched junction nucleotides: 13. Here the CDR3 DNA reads TGTGCCAGCAGCTTAGAAACCCAGCGGGGGGGTAGAGGGACAGATACGCAGTATTTT. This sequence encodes CASSLETQRGGRGTDTQYF.

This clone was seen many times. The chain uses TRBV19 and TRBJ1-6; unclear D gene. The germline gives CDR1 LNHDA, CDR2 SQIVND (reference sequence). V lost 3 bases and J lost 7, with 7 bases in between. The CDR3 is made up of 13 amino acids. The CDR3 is CASSITENSPLHF. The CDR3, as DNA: TGTGCCAGTAGTATCACGGAGAATTCACCCCTCCACTTT.

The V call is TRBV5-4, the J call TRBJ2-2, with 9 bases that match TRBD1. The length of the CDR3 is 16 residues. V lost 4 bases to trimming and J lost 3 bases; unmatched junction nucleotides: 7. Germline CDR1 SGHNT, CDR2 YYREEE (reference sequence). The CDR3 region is CASSLPGQGDTGELFF. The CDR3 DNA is TGTGCCAGCAGCCTGCCGGGACAGGGAGACACCGGGGAGCTGTTTTTT.

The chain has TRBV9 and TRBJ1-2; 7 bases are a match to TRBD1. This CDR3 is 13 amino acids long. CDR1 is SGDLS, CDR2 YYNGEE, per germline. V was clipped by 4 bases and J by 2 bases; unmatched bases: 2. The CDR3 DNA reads TGTGCCAGCAGCTTACAGGGGAACTATGGCTACACCTTC. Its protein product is CASSLQGNYGYTF.

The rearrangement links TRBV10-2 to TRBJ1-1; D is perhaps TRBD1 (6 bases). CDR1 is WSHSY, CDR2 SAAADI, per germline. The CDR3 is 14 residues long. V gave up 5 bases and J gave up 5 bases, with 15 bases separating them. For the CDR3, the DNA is TGCGCCAGCAGTCCATTAACAGGGAAAACTGAAGCTTTCTTT. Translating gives CASSPLTGKTEAFF.

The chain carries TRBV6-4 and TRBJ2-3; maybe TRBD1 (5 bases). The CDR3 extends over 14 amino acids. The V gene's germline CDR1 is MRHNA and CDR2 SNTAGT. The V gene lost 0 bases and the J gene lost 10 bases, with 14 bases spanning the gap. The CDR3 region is CASSDSSTAEPQYF. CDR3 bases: TGTGCCAGCAGTGACTCGTCGACAGCCGAGCCGCAGTATTTT.

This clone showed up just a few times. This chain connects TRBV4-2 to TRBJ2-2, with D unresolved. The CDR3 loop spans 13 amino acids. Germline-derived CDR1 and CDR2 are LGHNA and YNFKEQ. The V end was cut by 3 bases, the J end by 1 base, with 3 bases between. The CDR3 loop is CASSHRNTGELFF. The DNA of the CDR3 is TGTGCCAGCAGCCATAGGAACACCGGGGAGCTGTTTTTT.

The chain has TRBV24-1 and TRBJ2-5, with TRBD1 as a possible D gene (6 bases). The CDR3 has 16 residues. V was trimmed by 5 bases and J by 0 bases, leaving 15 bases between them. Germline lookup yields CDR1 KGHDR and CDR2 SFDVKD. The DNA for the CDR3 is TGTGCCACCAGTGCCATCGGGTACAGGGACCAAGAGACCCAGTACTTC. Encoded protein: CATSAIGYRDQETQYF.

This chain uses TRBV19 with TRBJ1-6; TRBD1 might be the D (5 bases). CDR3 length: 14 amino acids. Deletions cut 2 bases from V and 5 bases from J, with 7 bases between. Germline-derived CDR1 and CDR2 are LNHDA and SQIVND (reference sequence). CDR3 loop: CASSITGNNSPLHF. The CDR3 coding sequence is TGTGCCAGTAGTATAACAGGCAATAATTCACCCCTCCACTTT.

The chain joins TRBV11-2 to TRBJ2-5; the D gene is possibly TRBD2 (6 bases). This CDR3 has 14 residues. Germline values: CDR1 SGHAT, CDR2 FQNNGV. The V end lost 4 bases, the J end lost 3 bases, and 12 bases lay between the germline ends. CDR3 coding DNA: TGTGCCAGCAGCTCCCCCCCGGGGGAAGAGACCCAGTACTTC. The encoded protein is CASSSPPGEETQYF.

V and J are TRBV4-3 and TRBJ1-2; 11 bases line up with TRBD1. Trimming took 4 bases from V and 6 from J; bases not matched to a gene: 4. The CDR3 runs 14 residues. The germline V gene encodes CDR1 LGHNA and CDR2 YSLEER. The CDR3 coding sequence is TGCGCCAGCAGCCGGACAGGGGGCACTGATGGCTACACCTTC. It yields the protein CASSRTGGTDGYTF.

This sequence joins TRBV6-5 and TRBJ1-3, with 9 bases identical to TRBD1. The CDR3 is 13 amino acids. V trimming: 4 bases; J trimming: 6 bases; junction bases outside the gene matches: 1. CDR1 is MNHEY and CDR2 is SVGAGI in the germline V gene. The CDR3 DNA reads TGTGCCAGCAGTTGGACAGGGGAAAACACCATATATTTT. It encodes CASSWTGENTIYF.

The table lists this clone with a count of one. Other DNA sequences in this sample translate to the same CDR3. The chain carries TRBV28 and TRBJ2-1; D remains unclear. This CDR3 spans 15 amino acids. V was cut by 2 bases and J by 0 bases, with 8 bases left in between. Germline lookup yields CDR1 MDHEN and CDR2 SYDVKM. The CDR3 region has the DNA TGTGCCAGCAGTTTAAGGCAGGTCTCCTACAATGAGCAGTTCTTC. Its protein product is CASSLRQVSYNEQFF. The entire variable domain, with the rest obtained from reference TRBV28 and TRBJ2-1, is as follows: DVKVTQSSRYLVKRTGEKVFLECVQDMDHENMFWYRQDPGLGLRLIYFSYDVKMKEKGDIPEGYSVSREKKERFSLILESASTNQTSMYLCASSLRQVSYNEQFFGPGTRLTVL.

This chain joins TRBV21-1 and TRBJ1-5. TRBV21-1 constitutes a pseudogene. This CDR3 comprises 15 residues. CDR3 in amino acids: CASSIFQRLSWTQHF. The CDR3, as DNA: TGTGCCAGCAGCATTTTTCAGAGGCTTTCCTGGACCCAGCATTTT.

CDR3 region: CASRGVISSYEQYF. The CDR3, as DNA: TGCGCCAGCAGAGGGGTTATAAGCTCCTACGAGCAGTACTTC. The chain is built from TRBV5-1 and TRBJ2-7; weak D call: TRBD1 (5 bases). Trimming removed 5 bases from V and 0 bases from J, with 12 bases in between. Germline V gene lookup returns CDR1 SGHRS and CDR2 YFSETQ. The CDR3 length is 14 residues.

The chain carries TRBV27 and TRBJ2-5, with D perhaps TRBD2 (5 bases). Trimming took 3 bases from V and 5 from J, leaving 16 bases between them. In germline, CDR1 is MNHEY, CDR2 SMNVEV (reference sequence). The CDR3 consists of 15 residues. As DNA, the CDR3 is TGTGCCAGCAGTTTCGGTGAGTGGCGGGCGGAGACCCAGTACTTC. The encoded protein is CASSFGEWRAETQYF.

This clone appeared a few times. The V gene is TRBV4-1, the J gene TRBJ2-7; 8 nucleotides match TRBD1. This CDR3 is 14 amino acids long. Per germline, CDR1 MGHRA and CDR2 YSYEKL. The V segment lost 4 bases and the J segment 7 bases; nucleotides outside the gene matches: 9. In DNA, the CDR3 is TGCGCCAGCAGCCCGGACAGGGCCAACGGTGAGCAGTACTTC. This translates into CASSPDRANGEQYF.